The rows below give T cell receptor beta chains drawn from one sample of a study of T cells in narcolepsy. Clones were read by immunoSEQ multiplex PCR, and TCRdb kept only the in-frame ones, dropping some. The table shows about 24,000 clones, with 80% to 85% occurring only once. Sequences were obtained from memory (CD45RA-) CD4+ T cells from blood. Source of these receptors: a human donor in good health. CDR3s include the opening cysteine and the closing phenylalanine or tryptophan. D genes are given only for firm matches. Some rows mark clone size as missing; the rest say once, few, many or name a class of expanded clone.

j_call d_call clone_size v_call cdr3_nt cdr3_aa
TRBJ2-3 TRBD1 . TRBV4-1 TGCGCCAGCAGCCCCATACTGGGACAGTACCAGCATACGCAGTATTTT CASSPILGQYQHTQYF
TRBJ2-5 TRBD2 . TRBV6-7 TGTGCCATCGCTGGGGCTAGCGGGGATCAAGAGACCCAGTACTTC CAIAGASGDQETQYF
TRBJ1-2 . . TRBV6-4 TGTGCCAGCAGTGACTCCAGGATCTACACCTTC CASSDSRIYTF
TRBJ1-1 . . TRBV7-9 TGTGCCAGCAGCTTAGTCGGGTTCGAGTGCACTGAAGCTTTCTTT CASSLVGFECTEAFF
TRBJ2-7 . . TRBV11-2 TGTGCCAGCAGCCATCGCTCCAGCGGGCGCTACGAGCAGTACTTC CASSHRSSGRYEQYF
TRBJ1-2 . . TRBV5-4 TGTGCCAGCAGCTTGGGGGCTGGTGGGGGCGACTATGGCTACACCTTC CASSLGAGGGDYGYTF
TRBJ2-1 TRBD1 . TRBV5-1 TGCGCCAGCAGCTTGTTTTCAGGACAGGGGGGCAGAGAGCAGTTCTTC CASSLFSGQGGREQFF
TRBJ2-1 . . TRBV6-1 TGTGCCAGCAGTGATTTGTACAATGAGCAGTTCTTC CASSDLYNEQFF
TRBJ2-6 . . TRBV18 TGTGCCAGCTCACCACTCGGGGCTGGGGCCAACGTCCTGACTTTC CASSPLGAGANVLTF
TRBJ2-2 . . TRBV5-6 TGTGCCAGCAGCTGGGGTCGTCAATTCTCGGAGCTGTTTTTT CASSWGRQFSELFF
TRBJ2-2 . . TRBV27 TGTGCCAGCAGTTTATGGCGGGACGGGGAGCTGTTTTTT CASSLWRDGELFF
TRBJ2-3 . once TRBV2 TGTGCCAGCAGGTGGACCCCAGGGGCGTCTGCAGATACGCAGTATTTT CASRWTPGASADTQYF
TRBJ1-2 TRBD1 . TRBV10-3 TGTGCCATCAGGTCAATTACAGGGGGTAGGAATGGCTACACCTTC CAIRSITGGRNGYTF
TRBJ1-6 TRBD1 once TRBV5-1 TGCGCCAGCAGCTTGAGCGGCAGGGGGCTAACTAATTCACCCCTCCACTTT CASSLSGRGLTNSPLHF
TRBJ1-2 TRBD1 . TRBV6-1 TGTGCCAGCCGCCGACAGGGCTACTATGGCTACACCTTC CASRRQGYYGYTF
TRBJ2-7 TRBD1 . TRBV5-4 TGTGCCAGCAGCCAGGACAGGGGTTACGAGCAGTACTTC CASSQDRGYEQYF